The 4 T cell receptor beta chains below come from one sample, sequenced in a study of T-cell reconstitution after alpha-beta-depleted transplantation in children. Unique molecular identifiers tagged the TCRbeta library. TCRdb redid the calling of the PCR reads with MiXCR, one entry per CDR3 protein. The sample has 800,000 to 1,000,000 distinct CDR3 sequences; 25% to 30% are singletons. The specimen comprised PBMCs, mostly from graft donor cells, sampled 360 days after TCRalphabeta/CD19-depleted stem cell transplant. The receptors were sampled from a boy less than two years old who had a stem cell transplant for SCID, so the T cells may come from the graft donor.

This clonotype has a handful of counts. The J gene is TRBJ2-3, the V gene TRBV5-1; no definite D call. Trimming shortened V by 0 bases and J by 5 bases, and 10 bases separated the two germline ends. The germline V gene has CDR1 SGHRS and CDR2 YFSETQ. The CDR3 runs 14 residues. The CDR3 coding sequence is TGCGCCAGCAGCTTGGTACAAAGAGGAGATACGCAGTATTTT. Translation: CASSLVQRGDTQYF. Full variable domain (remainder filled in from reference TRBV5-1 and TRBJ2-3): KAGVTQTPRYLIKTRGQQVTLSCSPISGHRSVSWYQQTPGQGLQFLFEYFSETQRNKGNFPGRFSGRQFSNSRSEMNVSTLELGDSALYLCASSLVQRGDTQYFGPGTRLTVL.

The chain links TRBV5-1 to TRBJ2-7, with D uncertain. CDR3 length equals 13 residues. V gave up 5 bases and J gave up 0 bases, with 9 bases separating them. Germline V gene data show CDR1 as SGHRS and CDR2 as YFSETQ. CDR3: CASRGFNSYEQYF. The CDR3 bases are TGCGCCAGCAGGGGGTTTAACTCCTACGAGCAGTACTTC.

The V call is TRBV9, the J call TRBJ2-3; D call uncertain. Trimming stripped 2 bases from V and 6 bases from J, with 13 bases between. Germline CDR1 SGDLS, CDR2 YYNGEE. The CDR3 runs to 14 residues. Written as DNA, the CDR3 is TGTGCCAGCAGCGTCAGAGGAACCGGGGATACGCAGTATTTT. Encoded protein: CASSVRGTGDTQYF.

The chain carries TRBV7-3 and TRBJ2-1, with D maybe TRBD1 (6 bases). V lost 1 base and J 4 bases, leaving 14 bases between the germline ends. Germline V gives CDR1 SGHTA, CDR2 FQGTGA. CDR3 length: 16 residues. The CDR3 region has the DNA TGTGCCAGCAGCTTAAGAGGATTGGACAGATACAATGAGCAGTTCTTC. Translated, it gives CASSLRGLDRYNEQFF.